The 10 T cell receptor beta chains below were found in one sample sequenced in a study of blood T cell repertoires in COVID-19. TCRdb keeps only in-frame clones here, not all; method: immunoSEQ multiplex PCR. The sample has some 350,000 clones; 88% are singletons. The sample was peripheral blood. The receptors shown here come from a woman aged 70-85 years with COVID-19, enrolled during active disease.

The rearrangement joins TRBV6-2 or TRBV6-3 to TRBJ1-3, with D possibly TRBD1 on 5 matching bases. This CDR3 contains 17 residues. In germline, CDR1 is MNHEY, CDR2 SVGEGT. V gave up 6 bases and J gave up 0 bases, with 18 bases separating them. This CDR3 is CASSKTGRKSSGNTIYF. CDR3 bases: TGTGCCAGCAGCAAAACAGGAAGAAAGAGCTCTGGAAACACCATATATTTT.

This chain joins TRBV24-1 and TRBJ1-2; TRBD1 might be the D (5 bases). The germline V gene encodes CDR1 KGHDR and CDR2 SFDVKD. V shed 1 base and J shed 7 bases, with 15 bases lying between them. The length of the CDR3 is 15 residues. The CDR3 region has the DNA TGTGCCACCAGTGATTTTGGGCAGGGTCAGGTTGGCTACACCTTC. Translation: CATSDFGQGQVGYTF.

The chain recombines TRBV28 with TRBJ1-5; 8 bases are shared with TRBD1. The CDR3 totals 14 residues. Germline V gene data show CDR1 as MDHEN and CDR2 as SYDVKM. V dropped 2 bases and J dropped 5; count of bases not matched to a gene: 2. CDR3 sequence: CASSLPQGDQPQHF. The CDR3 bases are TGTGCCAGCAGTTTACCACAGGGGGATCAGCCCCAGCATTTT.

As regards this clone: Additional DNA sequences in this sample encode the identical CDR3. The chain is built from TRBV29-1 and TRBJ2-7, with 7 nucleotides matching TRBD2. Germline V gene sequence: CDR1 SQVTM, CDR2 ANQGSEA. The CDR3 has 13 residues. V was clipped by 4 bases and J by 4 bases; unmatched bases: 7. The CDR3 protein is CSVVGGHSYEQYF. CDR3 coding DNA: TGCAGCGTTGTGGGAGGGCACTCTTACGAGCAGTACTTC.

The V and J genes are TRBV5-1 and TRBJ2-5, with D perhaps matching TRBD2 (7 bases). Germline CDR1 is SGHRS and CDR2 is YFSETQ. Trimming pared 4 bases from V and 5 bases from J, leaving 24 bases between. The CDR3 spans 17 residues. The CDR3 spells CASSRMASAGAGETQYF. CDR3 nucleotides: TGCGCCAGCAGCCGAATGGCCTCGGCGGGGGCGGGGGAGACCCAGTACTTC.

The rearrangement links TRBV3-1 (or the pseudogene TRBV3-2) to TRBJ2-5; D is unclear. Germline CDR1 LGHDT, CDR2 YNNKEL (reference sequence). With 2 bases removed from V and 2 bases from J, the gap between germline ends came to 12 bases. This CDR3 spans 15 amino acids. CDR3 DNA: TGTGCCAGCAGCCAACCAACACCACAACAAGAGACCCAGTACTTC. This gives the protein CASSQPTPQQETQYF.

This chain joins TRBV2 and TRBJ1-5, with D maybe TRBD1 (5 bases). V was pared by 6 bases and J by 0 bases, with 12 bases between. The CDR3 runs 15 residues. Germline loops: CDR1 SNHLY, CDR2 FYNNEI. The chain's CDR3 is CASSRGHLSNQPQHF. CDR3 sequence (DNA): TGTGCCAGCAGCCGAGGACACCTTAGCAATCAGCCCCAGCATTTT. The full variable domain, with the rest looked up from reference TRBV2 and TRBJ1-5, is EPEVTQTPSHQVTQMGQEVILRCVPISNHLYFYWYRQILGQKVEFLVSFYNNEISEKSEIFDDQFSVERPDGSNFTLKIRSTKLEDSAMYFCASSRGHLSNQPQHFGDGTRLSIL.

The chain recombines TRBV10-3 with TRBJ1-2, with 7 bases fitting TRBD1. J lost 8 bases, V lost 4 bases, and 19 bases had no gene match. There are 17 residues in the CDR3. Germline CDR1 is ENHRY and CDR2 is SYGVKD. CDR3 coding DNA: TGTGCCATCAGTGCCCAGTTTGAGGGGGCTCCCCCCCCCGGCTACACCTTC. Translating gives CAISAQFEGAPPPGYTF.

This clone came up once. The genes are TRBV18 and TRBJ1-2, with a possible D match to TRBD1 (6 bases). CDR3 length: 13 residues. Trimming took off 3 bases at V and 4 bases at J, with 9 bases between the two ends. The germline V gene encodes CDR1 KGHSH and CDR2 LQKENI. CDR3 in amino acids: CASSPAGAYGYTF. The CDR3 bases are TGTGCCAGCTCACCCGCAGGGGCCTATGGCTACACCTTC.

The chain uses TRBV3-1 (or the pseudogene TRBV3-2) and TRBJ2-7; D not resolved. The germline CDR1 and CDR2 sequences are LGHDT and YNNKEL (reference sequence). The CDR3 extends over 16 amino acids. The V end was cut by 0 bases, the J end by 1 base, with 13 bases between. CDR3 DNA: TGTGCCAGCAGCCAAGATCCGGCAGGTGGTTCCTACGAGCAGTACTTC. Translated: CASSQDPAGGSYEQYF.